Sequencing of this T cell receptor beta chain was carried out in a study of blood T cell repertoires in COVID-19. Study-level information: Sources were T cells, B-cell-depleted T cells, or PBMCs; the material itself was cDNA or gDNA.

This clone was recorded only once. This CDR3 spans 14 amino acids. Germline assignment: CDR1 SGHTA and CDR2 FQGTGA. With 2 bases removed from V and 0 bases from J, the gap between germline ends came to 7 bases. Using immunoSEQ multiplex PCR, the repertoire was profiled, and TCRdb retains in-frame clones only, with some absent. The data contain about 73,000 clones, roughly 89% of them singletons. This receptor was obtained from an older man with acute or convalescent COVID-19. Sequencing used peripheral blood. The rearrangement joins TRBV7-3 to TRBJ2-5; a possible D gene is TRBD1 (6 bases). The DNA for the CDR3 is TGTGCCAGCAGCTTACAGGGGAACCAAGAGACCCAGTACTTC. It is translated as CASSLQGNQETQYF.